The rows below give T cell receptor beta chains drawn from one sample of a study of T cell responses to AZD1222 COVID-19 vaccine. The method was immunoSEQ multiplex PCR; TCRdb's version includes in-frame clones alone and lacks a portion of them. The sample includes fewer than 180,000 clones, less than 95% of them seen just once. Sequenced material: peripheral blood, taken on day 0 of AZD1222 vaccination. The receptors stem from an adult in good health. CDR3s include the opening cysteine and the closing phenylalanine or tryptophan. D genes are given only for firm matches. Rows give clone size only sometimes, using once, few, many, or a class for an expanded clone.

j_call	v_call	clone_size	d_call	cdr3_nt	cdr3_aa
TRBJ2-2	TRBV5-4	-	-	TGTGCCAGCAGCTTGGGTAGGGGAAAAACCGGGGAGCTGTTTTTT	CASSLGRGKTGELFF
TRBJ2-5	TRBV5-1	-	TRBD2	TGCGCCAGCAGCTTGACTAGCGGGGTTTGGGAGACCCAGTACTTC	CASSLTSGVWETQYF
TRBJ2-3	TRBV6-4	-	-	TGTGCCAGCAGTGCCTCTCAGAGCACAGATACGCAGTATTTT	CASSASQSTDTQYF
TRBJ1-4	TRBV4-1	-	-	TGCGCCAGCAGCCAAGCCCCGCCTACCGCAACTAATGAAAAACTGTTTTTT	CASSQAPPTATNEKLFF
TRBJ2-3	TRBV7-9	-	TRBD2	TGTGCCAGCAGCCCCGGGACTAGCGGGACTCCTAGCACAGATACGCAGTATTTT	CASSPGTSGTPSTDTQYF
TRBJ1-6	TRBV19	-	TRBD1	TGTGCCAGTAGTACCGACAGGGCGGAGAATTCACCCCTCCACTTT	CASSTDRAENSPLHF
TRBJ2-5	TRBV7-7	-	-	TGTGCCAGCAGCTTGGGCCAGTGGGAGACCCAGTACTTC	CASSLGQWETQYF
TRBJ1-1	TRBV3-1/TRBV3-2	-	TRBD1	TGTGCCAGCAGCCAAGACGGGACAGGGATCAAAGCTTTCTTT	CASSQDGTGIKAFF
TRBJ1-4	TRBV6-2/TRBV6-3	-	TRBD1	TGTGCCAGCAGTTACTCGGGAGACAGGGGGGATGAAAAACTGTTTTTT	CASSYSGDRGDEKLFF
TRBJ1-3	TRBV18	-	-	TGTGCCAGCTCACCCACGAACACCATATATTTT	CASSPTNTIYF
TRBJ1-4	TRBV28	-	-	TGTGCCAGCAGCGGGGGAGGGACGGGTTATAGGGAAAAACTGTTTTTT	CASSGGGTGYREKLFF
TRBJ2-5	TRBV5-6	-	-	TGTGCCAGCAGCTCCTTAAGGGGGGGAGAGACCCAGTACTTC	CASSSLRGGETQYF
TRBJ1-2	TRBV5-6	-	-	TGTGCCAGCAGCCCAAGGGGAGCTAACTATGGCTACACCTTC	CASSPRGANYGYTF
TRBJ1-5	TRBV6-2/TRBV6-3	-	-	TGTGCCAGCAGTTACGTTTCGGGTAATCAGCCCCAGCATTTT	CASSYVSGNQPQHF
TRBJ1-2	TRBV19	-	TRBD1	TGTGCCAGTAGTATACCCCCCCGGACAGGGGGCTATGGCTACACCTTC	CASSIPPRTGGYGYTF
TRBJ2-4	TRBV15	-	TRBD1	TGTGCCACCAGCCTCGGACAGGGCCTTGACAAAAACATTCAGTACTTC	CATSLGQGLDKNIQYF
TRBJ2-5	TRBV5-5	-	-	TGTGCCAGCAGCTTCTTGATCGGGGGTTCGGAGACCCAGTACTTC	CASSFLIGGSETQYF
TRBJ1-2	TRBV7-2	once	-	TGTGCCAGCAGCTTAGGGGCTAGCTATGGCTACACCTTC	CASSLGASYGYTF
TRBJ1-2	TRBV7-6	-	-	TGTGCCAGCAGCTTAGATCTCGGAAAAGCGGGGGGCTACACCTTC	CASSLDLGKAGGYTF
TRBJ1-1	TRBV28	-	-	TGTGCCAGCACCCCCAGGTGGGACGAAGCTTTCTTT	CASTPRWDEAFF
TRBJ2-1	TRBV7-3	-	TRBD2	TGTGCCAGCAGCTTACCTAGACTAGCGGGAGTGAATGAGCAGTTCTTC	CASSLPRLAGVNEQFF
TRBJ1-6	TRBV6-1	-	-	TGTGCCAGCAGTGAACAGTCAGGGGTAGGATCACCCCTCCACTTT	CASSEQSGVGSPLHF
TRBJ2-5	TRBV28	-	-	TGTGCCAGCAGTCTCCTCGGCTGGGCAGAGACCCAGTACTTC	CASSLLGWAETQYF
TRBJ1-2	TRBV6-2/TRBV6-3	-	-	TGTGCCAGCAGTTACGAGGGTAACTATGGCTACACCTTC	CASSYEGNYGYTF
TRBJ1-5	TRBV18	-	TRBD1	TGTGCCAGCTCAGACAGGGTTAGCAATCAGCCCCAGCATTTT	CASSDRVSNQPQHF
TRBJ1-2	TRBV24-1	-	-	TGTGCCACCAGTGATTCCCGGGAGGGCGCTAACTATGGCTACACCTTC	CATSDSREGANYGYTF
TRBJ1-5	TRBV6-5	-	-	TGTGCCAGCAGTCCCCCGACAGAACAGCCCCAGCATTTT	CASSPPTEQPQHF
TRBJ2-1	TRBV4-1	-	-	TGCGCCAGCAGCCAAGATCTTGTGGGACCCCCCTACAATGAGCAGTTCTTC	CASSQDLVGPPYNEQFF
TRBJ2-1	TRBV27	-	-	TGTGCCAGCAGTCCAAGTGGTCGGACGTACAATGAGCAGTTCTTC	CASSPSGRTYNEQFF
TRBJ2-2	TRBV2	-	-	TGTGCCAGCAGTGGAAGACAGAACACCGGGGAGCTGTTTTTT	CASSGRQNTGELFF
TRBJ1-2	TRBV29-1	-	TRBD1	TGCAGCGTTCCCGGACAGGGCGTTGGCTACACCTTC	CSVPGQGVGYTF
TRBJ2-1	TRBV7-9	-	-	TGTGCCAGCAGCCTTACTGAGGGGATTTACAATGAGCAGTTCTTC	CASSLTEGIYNEQFF
TRBJ1-1	TRBV6-4	few	-	TGTGCCAGCAGTCCCGGGGGGTCCACTGAAGCTTTCTTT	CASSPGGSTEAFF
TRBJ2-2	TRBV4-1	-	TRBD2	TGCGCCAGCAGCCAGCCGACTAGCGGGGGCCCGGGCGGGGAGCTGTTTTTT	CASSQPTSGGPGGELFF
TRBJ2-3	TRBV5-1	-	TRBD2	TGCGCCAGCAGCGAGGGACTAGCGGGAGGTTCGGGCACAGATACGCAGTATTTT	CASSEGLAGGSGTDTQYF
TRBJ1-4	TRBV2	-	-	TGTGCCAGTCGAAATGAAAAACTGTTTTTT	CASRNEKLFF
TRBJ1-6	TRBV30	-	-	TGTGCCTGGAGTAGGGGAACGGGAAATTCACCCCTCCACTTT	CAWSRGTGNSPLHF
TRBJ1-2	TRBV4-1	-	TRBD1	TGCGCCAGCAGCCAAGTCGGGACAGCCGCTCCAACCCTAAACTATGGCTACACCTTC	CASSQVGTAAPTLNYGYTF
TRBJ1-5	TRBV6-6	-	-	TGTGCCAGCAGTTATCAGCCCCAGCATTTT	CASSYQPQHF
TRBJ1-1	TRBV19	-	-	TGTGCCAGTAGTATCCTCGCAGGGACGAACACTGAAGCTTTCTTT	CASSILAGTNTEAFF
TRBJ1-1	TRBV4-3	once	TRBD1	TGCGCCAGCAGCCACGGTGAGCGGGGGACAGGGCGCCAAGCTTTCTTT	CASSHGERGTGRQAFF
TRBJ1-4	TRBV10-3	-	-	TGTGCCATCAGTGAGCCCGGGACAAACCGGAAACTGTTTTTT	CAISEPGTNRKLFF
TRBJ2-1	TRBV7-3	once	-	TGTGCCAGCAGCGCTACAGGCGTTCGACAGTTCTTC	CASSATGVRQFF
TRBJ2-1	TRBV7-9	-	TRBD2	TGTGCCAGCAGCTTAGGACTAGCGGGGGCCTACAATGAGCAGTTCTTC	CASSLGLAGAYNEQFF
TRBJ1-1	TRBV6-5	-	-	TGTGCCAGCACCGGGACGGAGAACACTGAAGCTTTCTTT	CASTGTENTEAFF
TRBJ1-3	TRBV5-1	-	-	TGCGCCAGCAGCCCCCGGACGGGGTCTGGAAACACCATATATTTT	CASSPRTGSGNTIYF
TRBJ2-3	TRBV5-4	-	TRBD2	TGTGCCAGCACAAGTCAGCGGGGGCTCAGCACAGATACGCAGTATTTT	CASTSQRGLSTDTQYF
TRBJ1-4	TRBV5-1	-	-	TGCGCCAGCAGGCGGGGTGATGAAAAACTGTTTTTT	CASRRGDEKLFF
TRBJ1-2	TRBV28	few	TRBD1	TGTGCCAGCACCTACAGGGGGCTAGGCCCTAACTATGGCTACACCTTC	CASTYRGLGPNYGYTF
TRBJ1-1	TRBV5-4	-	-	TGTGCCAGCAGCTTGGGGCTTGGGGAGGACACTGAAGCTTTCTTT	CASSLGLGEDTEAFF
TRBJ2-2	TRBV5-4	once	-	TGTGCCAGCAGCGACCGGGCCCCCCTCGGGGAGCTGTTTTTT	CASSDRAPLGELFF
TRBJ1-2	TRBV5-1	-	-	TGCGCCAGCAGCTTGGGGACGGCCGGGTCGTATGGCTACACCTTC	CASSLGTAGSYGYTF
TRBJ1-2	TRBV18	-	TRBD1	TGTGCCAGCTCAGCACAGGGGCGGTTTAACTATGGCTACACCTTC	CASSAQGRFNYGYTF
TRBJ1-1	TRBV5-1	-	-	TGCGCCAGCAGCTTGGTACCTGCGAACACTGAAGCTTTCTTT	CASSLVPANTEAFF
TRBJ2-5	TRBV5-1	-	-	TGCGCCAGCAGCCAGAAGATCGGGGGTCGGGGAGAGACCCAGTACTTC	CASSQKIGGRGETQYF